This T cell receptor beta chain comes out of a study of cytomegalovirus exposure and HLA in healthy donors. Whole-study results and caveats: The classifier reportedly diagnosed cytomegalovirus status with high sensitivity and specificity.

This table comes from immunoSEQ multiplex PCR, and its TCRdb copy is limited to in-frame clones, with some not included. The sample has some 140,000 clones, roughly four fifths seen once. As regards this clone: As yet, its antigen is unknown.

Separate from the approximately 700-subject first cohort was the approximately 130-subject validation cohort, to which the donors belonged. The receptor was derived from a woman aged 25 to 39 in good health and CMV-seronegative. Sequencing was carried out using PBMCs.

The CDR3 nucleotides are TGTGCCAGCAGCGTAGAGGGGTTATCTGGAAACACCATATATTTT. Amino acids: CASSVEGLSGNTIYF. V usage is TRBV9 and J usage is TRBJ1-3; D possibly corresponds to TRBD1 (5 bases). From germline, CDR1 is SGDLS and CDR2 YYNGEE. This CDR3 comprises 15 residues. The germline V and J ends were trimmed by 0 bases and 1 base, with 8 bases remaining between them.